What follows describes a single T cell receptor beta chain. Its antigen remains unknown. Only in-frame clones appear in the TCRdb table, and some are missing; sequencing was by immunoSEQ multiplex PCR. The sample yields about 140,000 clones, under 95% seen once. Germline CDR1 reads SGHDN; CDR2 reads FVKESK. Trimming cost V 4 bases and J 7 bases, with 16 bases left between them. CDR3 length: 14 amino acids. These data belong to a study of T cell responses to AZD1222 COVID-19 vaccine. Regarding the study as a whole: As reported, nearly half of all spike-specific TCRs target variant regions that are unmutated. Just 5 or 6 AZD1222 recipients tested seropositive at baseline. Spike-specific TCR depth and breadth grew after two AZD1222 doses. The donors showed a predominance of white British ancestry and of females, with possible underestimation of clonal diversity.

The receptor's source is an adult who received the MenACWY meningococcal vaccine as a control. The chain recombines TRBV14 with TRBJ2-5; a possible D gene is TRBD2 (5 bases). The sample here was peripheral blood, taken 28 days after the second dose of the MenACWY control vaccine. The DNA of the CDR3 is TGTGCCAGCAGCCCCAAGCGCCTAGAGGGGACCCAGTACTTC. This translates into CASSPKRLEGTQYF.